The 26 T cell receptor beta chains below were found in one sample sequenced in a study of T cell responses to AZD1222 COVID-19 vaccine. The assay was immunoSEQ multiplex PCR, and TCRdb's table has in-frame clones only and misses some. The table has 120,000 to 150,000 clones, approximately 90% seen once. The sample here was peripheral blood, taken 28 days after the second AZD1222 dose. Every receptor here comes from an adult who received the AZD1222 COVID-19 vaccine.

The chain recombines TRBV5-4 with TRBJ2-3; D remains ambiguous. V lost 2 bases to trimming and J lost 3 bases, with 10 bases between them. CDR3 length: 14 residues. Per the germline V gene, CDR1 is SGHNT and CDR2 is YYREEE (reference sequence). CDR3 sequence (DNA): TGTGCCAGCAGCTTAGAACGGGTTACAGATACGCAGTATTTT. It encodes CASSLERVTDTQYF.

The genes are TRBV3-1 (or the pseudogene TRBV3-2) and TRBJ1-2; D possibly corresponds to TRBD1 (5 bases). Germline lookup yields CDR1 LGHDT and CDR2 YNNKEL (reference sequence). V was clipped by 3 bases and J by 6 bases, with 17 bases between them. The CDR3 runs to 15 residues. The CDR3 DNA follows: TGTGCCAGCAGCCATGCCGGGCCCCGAGGGGATGGCTACACCTTC. It translates to CASSHAGPRGDGYTF.

This CDR3 reads CASSPPTAGGYEQYF. The DNA for the CDR3 is TGTGCCAGCTCACCACCGACGGCGGGCGGCTACGAGCAGTACTTC. The J gene is TRBJ2-7, the V gene TRBV18; D is perhaps TRBD2 (5 bases). V lost 0 bases, J lost 3 bases, and 12 bases lay in between. Germline CDR1 is KGHSH and CDR2 is LQKENI. The CDR3 is 15 residues long.

The chain joins TRBV4-1 to TRBJ1-2; 10 bases map to TRBD1. V was clipped by 4 bases and J by 4 bases; unmatched bases: 12. The CDR3 is 17 amino acids. CDR1 and CDR2 (germline): MGHRA, YSYEKL. The CDR3 spells CASSPITGTGAVYGYTF. As DNA, the CDR3 is TGCGCCAGCAGCCCAATCACCGGGACAGGGGCGGTCTATGGCTACACCTTC.

This chain links TRBV3-1 (or the pseudogene TRBV3-2) with TRBJ2-3; D is uncertain. V lost 0 bases and J 0 bases, leaving 7 bases between the germline ends. The length of the CDR3 is 15 residues. Germline V gene data show CDR1 as LGHDT and CDR2 as YNNKEL (reference sequence). The DNA of the CDR3 is TGTGCCAGCAGCCAAGATCCAGCTAGCACAGATACGCAGTATTTT. This codes for CASSQDPASTDTQYF.

The V call is TRBV3-1 (or the pseudogene TRBV3-2), the J call TRBJ1-4; D gene ambiguous. Trimming removed 5 bases from V and 1 base from J, with 11 bases in between. Germline values: CDR1 LGHDT, CDR2 YNNKEL (reference sequence). The CDR3 is made up of 15 amino acids. CDR3 coding DNA: TGTGCCAGCAGCGACGGAGGTGGAACTAATGAAAAACTGTTTTTT. It is translated as CASSDGGGTNEKLFF.

The chain carries TRBV18 and TRBJ1-6, with 7 positions matching TRBD1. V gave up 1 base and J gave up 0 bases; unmatched junction bases: 6. CDR3 length equals 18 residues. The germline V gene encodes CDR1 KGHSH and CDR2 LQKENI. The CDR3 sequence: CASSPRDRSSSYNSPLHF. DNA of the CDR3: TGTGCCAGCTCACCACGGGACAGATCAAGCTCCTATAATTCACCCCTCCACTTT.

There are a few counts of this clone. The rearrangement uses TRBV18 and TRBJ2-7; 8 bases line up with TRBD1. From germline, CDR1 is KGHSH and CDR2 LQKENI. The V and J ends lost 0 bases and 3 bases, in that order; junction bases with no gene match: 10. The CDR3 is 17 amino acids. CDR3 sequence reads: CASSPPGDRGTNYEQYF. The CDR3 DNA follows: TGTGCCAGCTCACCACCTGGCGACAGGGGAACCAACTACGAGCAGTACTTC.

The V and J genes are TRBV27 and TRBJ2-7, with a tentative D call TRBD1 (5 bases). CDR3 length equals 14 residues. Germline assignment: CDR1 MNHEY and CDR2 SMNVEV (reference sequence). The V end lost 5 bases, the J end lost 3 bases, and 14 bases lay between the germline ends. CDR3 protein: CASSPRRQIYEQYF. CDR3 coding DNA: TGTGCCAGCAGTCCCCGACGACAGATCTACGAGCAGTACTTC.

The chain carries TRBV5-5 and TRBJ2-2, with 10 nucleotides matching TRBD1. Germline CDR1 SGHKS, CDR2 YYEKEE (reference sequence). J lost 5 bases, V lost 4 bases, and 5 bases had no gene match. The CDR3 sequence is 15 residues long. CDR3 in amino acids: CASSMTGGWTGELFF. DNA for the CDR3: TGTGCCAGCAGCATGACAGGGGGCTGGACCGGGGAGCTGTTTTTT.

J is TRBJ1-4 and V is TRBV19; the match to TRBD1 covers 10 bases. The CDR3 runs 18 residues. Germline V gene data show CDR1 as LNHDA and CDR2 as SQIVND (reference sequence). The J segment lost 0 bases and the V segment lost 5 bases, leaving 9 bases of the junction unmatched. CDR3 DNA sequence: TGTGCCAGTAGTCTCTCGCCGGGACAGGGGACAACTAATGAAAAACTGTTTTTT. Translation gives CASSLSPGQGTTNEKLFF.

J is TRBJ1-5 and V is TRBV12-3 or TRBV12-4; TRBD1 matches at 9 bases. V gave up 5 bases and J gave up 5 bases; unmatched junction bases: 1. The CDR3 totals 13 residues. In DNA form, the CDR3 reads TGTGCCAGCAGTCGGACAGGGGATCAGCCCCAGCATTTT. This sequence encodes CASSRTGDQPQHF.

CDR3 region: CASSEATYEQYF. The CDR3 DNA follows: TGTGCCAGCAGTGAAGCGACCTACGAGCAGTACTTC. This chain uses TRBV6-1 with TRBJ2-7; D not resolved. V dropped 0 bases and J dropped 2 bases, with 2 bases sitting between them. CDR1 MNHNS and CDR2 SASEGT come from the germline V gene. The CDR3 runs to 12 residues.

The chain joins TRBV6-5 to TRBJ2-7; 13 bases fit TRBD2. Unmatched junction bases numbered 3, after V lost 0 bases and J lost 7 bases. The germline gives CDR1 MNHEY, CDR2 SVGAGI. CDR3 length: 15 residues. In DNA form, the CDR3 reads TGTGCCAGCAGTTACTCACTAGCGGGGGGGCGTGAGCAGTACTTC. This codes for CASSYSLAGGREQYF.

The chain couples TRBV20-1 to TRBJ2-1, with D uncertain. This CDR3 comprises 11 residues. Germline V gene lookup returns CDR1 DFQATT and CDR2 SNEGSKA (reference sequence). V lost 1 base to trimming and J lost 5 bases, with 3 bases between them. CDR3 bases: TGCAGTGCTAGAGTGCACAATGAGCAGTTCTTC. This gives the protein CSARVHNEQFF.

A word on this clone: The junction departs from germline at one end; a sequencing error may be responsible. The chain employs TRBV19 and TRBJ1-4; the match to TRBD1 covers 7 bases. The CDR3 is 15 amino acids. CDR1 and CDR2 (germline): LNHDA, SQIVND (reference sequence). The chain's CDR3 is CASSALGQSKEKLFF. The CDR3 DNA follows: TGTGCCAGTAGCGCATTGGGACAGTCTAAGGAAAAACTGTTTTTT.

This clone was counted once. The genes are TRBV12-3 or TRBV12-4 and TRBJ1-2, with D tentatively TRBD1 (5 bases). CDR3 length: 12 residues. The V and J ends lost 5 bases and 4 bases respectively, with 8 bases between them. In nucleotides, the CDR3 is TGTGCCAGCAGTAAGGGGACCTATGGCTACACCTTC. Protein: CASSKGTYGYTF.

This chain links TRBV9 with TRBJ2-1; D might be TRBD1 or TRBD2, each matching 6 bases. Germline CDR1 SGDLS, CDR2 YYNGEE. V dropped 0 bases and J dropped 4 bases, with 14 bases sitting between them. The CDR3 covers 16 residues. This chain's CDR3 is CASSVAPGAKYNEQFF. The CDR3 bases are TGTGCCAGCAGCGTAGCTCCGGGGGCGAAGTACAATGAGCAGTTCTTC. Combining the CDR3 with reference TRBV9 and TRBJ2-1 gives the whole variable domain DSGVTQTPKHLITATGQRVTLRCSPRSGDLSVYWYQQSLDQGLQFLIQYYNGEERAKGNILERFSAQQFPDLHSELNLSSLELGDSALYFCASSVAPGAKYNEQFFGPGTRLTVL.

The CDR3 sequence: CASSLRQFGGYTF. DNA for the CDR3: TGTGCCAGCAGCCTCCGACAATTCGGTGGCTACACCTTC. This rearrangement joins TRBV3-1 (or the pseudogene TRBV3-2) to TRBJ1-2, with unresolved D. V lost 4 bases and J 7 bases, leaving 13 bases between the germline ends. The CDR3 is 13 amino acids. Germline loops: CDR1 LGHDT, CDR2 YNNKEL (reference sequence).

The genes are TRBV7-3 and TRBJ2-2; no clear D gene. This CDR3 region has 16 residues. Germline values: CDR1 SGHTA, CDR2 FQGTGA. Trimming left V 5 bases short and J 1 base short, with 14 bases between. The CDR3 spells CASSPLAGGNTGELFF. CDR3 bases: TGTGCCAGCAGCCCGCTTGCAGGTGGGAACACCGGGGAGCTGTTTTTT.

The chain links TRBV2 to TRBJ2-7; no clear D. Between the trimmed V and J ends, which lost 5 bases and 7 bases, there was a span of 15 bases. Germline CDR1 is SNHLY and CDR2 is FYNNEI. This CDR3 has 13 amino acids. CDR3 sequence (DNA): TGTGCCAGCAGTTGGGCTGTGTCTCTAGAGCAGTACTTC. It is translated as CASSWAVSLEQYF. The whole variable domain, remainder taken from reference TRBV2 and TRBJ2-7, is EPEVTQTPSHQVTQMGQEVILRCVPISNHLYFYWYRQILGQKVEFLVSFYNNEISEKSEIFDDQFSVERPDGSNFTLKIRSTKLEDSAMYFCASSWAVSLEQYFGPGTRLTVT.

This sequence joins TRBV7-9 and TRBJ1-2; the match to TRBD1 covers 9 bases. In germline, CDR1 is SEHNR, CDR2 FQNEAQ (reference sequence). The CDR3 length is 13 residues. The ends lost 3 bases at V and 7 bases at J; junction bases unmatched: 3. Written as DNA, the CDR3 is TGTGCCAGCAGCTTTGAACAGGGGGCTGGCTACACCTTC. Encoded protein: CASSFEQGAGYTF. The whole variable domain, filled in from reference TRBV7-9 and TRBJ1-2, reads DTGVSQNPRHKITKRGQNVTFRCDPISEHNRLYWYRQTLGQGPEFLTYFQNEAQLEKSRLLSDRFSAERPKGSFSTLEIQRTEQGDSAMYLCASSFEQGAGYTFGSGTRLTVV.

The chain links TRBV2 to TRBJ1-1; 9 bases match TRBD1. The germline gives CDR1 SNHLY, CDR2 FYNNEI. V lost 6 bases, J lost 5 bases, and 7 bases stayed unmatched. This CDR3 has 14 amino acids. In DNA form, the CDR3 reads TGTGCCAGCAGCTCCGGGACAGGGCCGACTGAAGCTTTCTTT. Its protein is CASSSGTGPTEAFF.

The J gene is TRBJ2-2, the V gene TRBV19; 12 bases are a match to TRBD1. The V and J ends lost 7 bases and 7 bases, in that order; junction bases with no gene match: 10. CDR1 is LNHDA and CDR2 is SQIVND in the germline V gene (reference sequence). The length of the CDR3 is 16 residues. The CDR3 DNA follows: TGTGCCAGTATCTTCCAGGGACAGGGGGCGAGCGGGGAGCTGTTTTTT. Its translation: CASIFQGQGASGELFF.

The rearrangement links TRBV18 to TRBJ1-1, with TRBD1 as a possible D gene (6 bases). The CDR3 is made up of 15 amino acids. Germline V gene sequence: CDR1 KGHSH, CDR2 LQKENI. V lost 3 bases and J 1 base, leaving 12 bases between the germline ends. DNA for the CDR3: TGTGCCAGCTCACCTGGGAAGGGGGGGAACACTGAAGCTTTCTTT. Translated: CASSPGKGGNTEAFF. The full variable domain, in which reference TRBV18 and TRBJ1-1 provide the parts outside the CDR3, is NAGVMQNPRHLVRRRGQEARLRCSPMKGHSHVYWYRQLPEEGLKFMVYLQKENIIDESGMPKERFSAEFPKEGPSILRIQQVVRGDSAAYFCASSPGKGGNTEAFFGQGTRLTVV.

The chain is built from TRBV5-1 and TRBJ1-1; the match to TRBD1 covers 10 bases. Per germline, CDR1 SGHRS and CDR2 YFSETQ. V lost 2 bases to trimming and J lost 8 bases; unmatched junction nucleotides: 12. The CDR3 spans 16 residues. CDR3 amino acids: CASSFSTGTGAEEAFF. The CDR3 DNA reads TGCGCCAGCAGCTTTAGTACCGGGACAGGGGCCGAGGAAGCTTTCTTT.